Listed below are T cell receptor beta chains from one sample, sequenced in a study of T cell changes during pregnancy in multiple sclerosis. The assay was immunoSEQ multiplex PCR, and TCRdb's table has in-frame clones only and misses some. This table holds 35,000 to 50,000 clones, 90% to 95% found once. The material was CD4+ T cells from peripheral blood mononuclear cells, obtained in the third trimester of pregnancy. The source of these receptors is a female donor in good health, enrolled as a control in a pregnancy study. Each CDR3 is given with its conserved first and last residue. D genes are given only for firm matches. Some rows mark clone size as missing; the rest say once, few, many or name a class of expanded clone.

CDR3nt,CDR3aa,v_gene,d_gene,abundance,j_gene
TGTGCCAGCACCCCTGGGGGGGCGGGGGGCTACACCTTC,CASTPGGAGGYTF,TRBV11-2,.,few,TRBJ1-2
TGTGCCAGCAGCCCCTGGACTAGCGGGAGTCTAATCTTC,CASSPWTSGSLIF,TRBV5-4,TRBD2,.,TRBJ2-1
TGTGCCAGCACCCGGGGCGGGGGGAGCTACGAGCAGTACTTC,CASTRGGGSYEQYF,TRBV7-2,TRBD2,.,TRBJ2-7
TGTGCCAGCAGAATCGGACTAGCGGGAGGCAATGAGCAGTTCTTC,CASRIGLAGGNEQFF,TRBV2,TRBD2,.,TRBJ2-1
TGCGCCAGCAGCCCGGGACAGGGGTTCTACGAGCAGTACTTC,CASSPGQGFYEQYF,TRBV5-1,TRBD1,.,TRBJ2-7
TGTGCCAGCAGTGACCAGGGTAACACTGAAGCTTTCTTT,CASSDQGNTEAFF,TRBV2,.,.,TRBJ1-1
TGTGCCAGCAGCTCGCGGGGCAATGAAAAACTGTTTTTT,CASSSRGNEKLFF,TRBV5-6,.,.,TRBJ1-4
TGCGCCAGCAGCACCCGGACTAGCGGGGCCCAAGAGACCCAGTACTTC,CASSTRTSGAQETQYF,TRBV5-1,TRBD2,.,TRBJ2-5
TGTGCCACCCGGGGGGCGGGACACACAGATACGCAGTATTTT,CATRGAGHTDTQYF,TRBV28,.,.,TRBJ2-3
TGTGCCAGTTCCGACGGGGTAGCCACTGAAGCTTTCTTT,CASSDGVATEAFF,TRBV19,.,.,TRBJ1-1
TGTGCCATCGGTTCCCGGGACAGGGAGGCTCACACAGATACGCAGTATTTT,CAIGSRDREAHTDTQYF,TRBV10-3,TRBD1,.,TRBJ2-3
TGTGCCAGCAGTGTCCTCAGGGGACGCACTGAAGCTTTCTTT,CASSVLRGRTEAFF,TRBV2,.,.,TRBJ1-1
TGTGCCAGCAGCTTTCTGACAGGGCCGGGCGGCGAGCAGTACTTC,CASSFLTGPGGEQYF,TRBV7-2,TRBD1,.,TRBJ2-7
TGTGCCAGCAGCTCTACAGTAACCGGGGAGCTGTTTTTT,CASSSTVTGELFF,TRBV7-6,.,once,TRBJ2-2
TGTGCCTGGAGTGTTGCCAGGGAGGAACAGCCCCAGCATTTT,CAWSVAREEQPQHF,TRBV30,.,.,TRBJ1-5
TGTGCCAGCAGCTTAGTGTTAGGGGTGGTCGACGGCTACACCTTC,CASSLVLGVVDGYTF,TRBV7-2,.,.,TRBJ1-2